The 30 T cell receptor beta chains below come from one sample, sequenced in a study of CD8 T cells in Susac syndrome. A quantity of 0.5 to 1 ug RNA underwent reverse transcription using random hexamers. TCRdb processed the immunoSEQ multiplex PCR reads anew with MiXCR; each CDR3 protein has one entry. The sample has 250,000 to 300,000 distinct CDR3 sequences; around 89% are singletons. The sequencing input was CD8+ T cells from PBMCs. The receptors were gathered from a human donor with multiple sclerosis.

The V gene is TRBV20-1, the J gene TRBJ2-7, with 7 bases identical to TRBD2. V dropped 0 bases and J dropped 0; count of bases not matched to a gene: 11. The V gene's germline CDR1 is DFQATT and CDR2 SNEGSKA (reference sequence). This CDR3 spans 17 amino acids. This CDR3 reads CSARDLPLATSSYEQYF. CDR3 DNA: TGCAGTGCTAGAGATTTGCCACTAGCGACGAGCTCCTACGAGCAGTACTTC.

The V gene is TRBV24-1, the J gene TRBJ2-2, with D unclear. Germline assignment: CDR1 KGHDR and CDR2 SFDVKD. V was trimmed by 4 bases and J by 2 bases, leaving 10 bases between them. The CDR3 contains 15 residues. CDR3: CATSEMGLNTGELFF. The DNA of the CDR3 is TGTGCCACCAGTGAAATGGGGTTAAACACCGGGGAGCTGTTTTTT.

The rearrangement joins TRBV19 to TRBJ2-1; no firm D call. The germline gives CDR1 LNHDA, CDR2 SQIVND (reference sequence). The CDR3 sequence is 13 residues long. Trimming removed 2 bases at V and 8 bases at J, with 10 bases between. The CDR3 region is CASSITLGHEQFF. CDR3 DNA sequence: TGTGCCAGTAGTATAACCCTGGGCCATGAGCAGTTCTTC.

The chain combines TRBV7-8 with TRBJ1-1; weak D call: TRBD1 (6 bases). CDR3 length equals 15 residues. The V gene lost 7 bases and the J gene lost 4 bases, with 19 bases spanning the gap. Per the germline V gene, CDR1 is SGHVS and CDR2 is FQNEAQ. The DNA for the CDR3 is TGTGCCAGCACCGTGAACACAGGGATTAGCACTGAAGCTTTCTTT. It translates to CASTVNTGISTEAFF.

V and J are TRBV7-2 and TRBJ2-5; D call uncertain. CDR1 is SGHTA, CDR2 FQGNSA, per germline. Trimming removed 5 bases from V and 5 bases from J, with 9 bases in between. The CDR3 covers 12 residues. In DNA, the CDR3 is TGTGCCAGCAGCGCACCCGGGGAGACCCAGTACTTC. Protein product: CASSAPGETQYF.

V is TRBV10-3 and J is TRBJ1-1; D gene unclear. The CDR3 extends over 13 amino acids. Trimming took 4 bases from V and 4 from J, leaving 10 bases between them. Germline lookup yields CDR1 ENHRY and CDR2 SYGVKD. This CDR3 is CAISVGTLTEAFF. The CDR3 region has the DNA TGTGCCATCAGTGTAGGCACCCTCACTGAAGCTTTCTTT.

The genes are TRBV19 and TRBJ2-1; D remains unclear. The CDR3 totals 13 residues. Germline values: CDR1 LNHDA, CDR2 SQIVND (reference sequence). V was pared by 0 bases and J by 7 bases, with 7 bases between. The chain's CDR3 is CASSIDLGNEQFF. The CDR3 coding sequence is TGTGCCAGTAGTATAGATCTCGGAAATGAGCAGTTCTTC.

This clonotype was counted once. The chain is built from TRBV20-1 and TRBJ1-5; D unresolved. The CDR3 consists of 16 residues. The V end lost 0 bases, the J end lost 5 bases, and 17 bases lay between the germline ends. Germline CDR1 reads DFQATT; CDR2 reads SNEGSKA (reference sequence). The CDR3 reads CSAREVDGLSYQPQHF. The DNA for the CDR3 is TGCAGTGCTAGAGAGGTGGACGGGTTGTCTTATCAGCCCCAGCATTTT.

This chain joins TRBV5-6 and TRBJ2-1; D is possibly TRBD2 (5 bases). The CDR3 has 14 residues. Germline V gene data show CDR1 as SGHDT and CDR2 as YYEEEE. The germline V and J ends were trimmed by 2 bases and 2 bases, with 8 bases remaining between them. CDR3 sequence (DNA): TGTGCCAGCAGCTTACTGAGGGCCTACAATGAGCAGTTCTTC. Translated, it gives CASSLLRAYNEQFF.

The V and J genes are TRBV27 and TRBJ1-5, with a possible D match to TRBD1 (6 bases). Deletions cut 3 bases from V and 5 bases from J, with 17 bases between. Germline CDR1 and CDR2: MNHEY and SMNVEV (reference sequence). The CDR3 spans 16 residues. In DNA form, the CDR3 reads TGTGCCAGCAGTTTGGGGGCAGGGGAGTTAGATCAGCCCCAGCATTTT. The encoded protein is CASSLGAGELDQPQHF.

This clonotype was detected a few times. V usage is TRBV6-1 and J usage is TRBJ2-5; tentatively, D is TRBD2 (6 bases). Trimming removed 5 bases from V and 3 bases from J, with 10 bases in between. There are 13 residues in the CDR3. Germline CDR1 MNHNS, CDR2 SASEGT. The CDR3 loop reads CASSFREEETQYF. CDR3 coding DNA: TGTGCCAGCAGTTTTAGGGAGGAAGAGACCCAGTACTTC.

The V and J genes are TRBV27 and TRBJ2-3, with unresolved D. The germline V gene encodes CDR1 MNHEY and CDR2 SMNVEV (reference sequence). With 4 bases removed from V and 2 bases from J, the gap between germline ends came to 16 bases. This CDR3 comprises 16 residues. CDR3 protein: CASSSYHDSLTDTQYF. In nucleotides, the CDR3 is TGTGCCAGCAGTTCCTATCATGATAGCCTCACAGATACGCAGTATTTT.

The chain links TRBV5-6 to TRBJ1-6, with 7 positions matching TRBD1. This CDR3 spans 15 amino acids. The V gene's germline CDR1 is SGHDT and CDR2 YYEEEE. The V gene end was trimmed by 1 base and the J gene end by 9 bases; junction bases not matched to a gene: 7. The CDR3 reads CASSLSYRGASPLHF. CDR3 bases: TGTGCCAGCAGCTTGAGTTACAGGGGAGCTTCACCCCTCCACTTT.

The chain joins TRBV9 to TRBJ1-5; D remains ambiguous. V was cut by 0 bases and J by 6 bases, with 10 bases left in between. Germline assignment: CDR1 SGDLS and CDR2 YYNGEE. CDR3 length equals 14 residues. CDR3 protein: CASSVGPGSQPQHF. The CDR3 DNA follows: TGTGCCAGCAGCGTAGGGCCAGGCAGTCAGCCCCAGCATTTT.

The table lists this clonotype with a count of one. The chain recombines TRBV5-6 with TRBJ1-4, with TRBD1 matching over 9 bases. Trimming took 3 bases from V and 6 from J; bases not matched to a gene: 3. Germline V gene sequence: CDR1 SGHDT, CDR2 YYEEEE. CDR3 length: 14 residues. CDR3 amino acids: CASSWGTGHEKLFF. The CDR3 nucleotides read TGTGCCAGCAGCTGGGGGACAGGGCATGAAAAACTGTTTTTT.

CDR3 amino acids: CASRGLAEIQETQYF. CDR3 in DNA: TGTGCCAGCAGGGGACTAGCGGAGATCCAAGAGACCCAGTACTTC. This chain joins TRBV7-9 and TRBJ2-5; 11 nucleotides align to TRBD2. The CDR3 contains 15 residues. The germline gives CDR1 SEHNR, CDR2 FQNEAQ (reference sequence). With 6 bases clipped from V and 1 base from J, the junction kept 4 bases outside the gene matches.

The V and J genes are TRBV28 and TRBJ2-3, with 9 bases that match TRBD2. This CDR3 spans 17 amino acids. The V segment lost 2 bases and the J segment 0 bases; nucleotides outside the gene matches: 6. CDR1 is MDHEN, CDR2 SYDVKM, per germline. CDR3 nucleotide sequence: TGTGCCAGCAGTTTAGTAGTAGCGGGGGAGAGCACAGATACGCAGTATTTT. Translation gives CASSLVVAGESTDTQYF.

The V call is TRBV20-1, the J call TRBJ2-5; 8 bases are shared with TRBD2. This CDR3 contains 14 residues. The V gene end was trimmed by 4 bases and the J gene end by 5 bases; junction bases not matched to a gene: 9. CDR1 DFQATT and CDR2 SNEGSKA come from the germline V gene (reference sequence). Written as DNA, the CDR3 is TGCAGTGCTACCGGAACGACTAGCGTGGAGACCCAGTACTTC. Its translation is CSATGTTSVETQYF.

J is TRBJ1-2 and V is TRBV28; TRBD1 matches 8 bases. V was clipped by 7 bases and J by 8 bases; unmatched bases: 12. Germline assignment: CDR1 MDHEN and CDR2 SYDVKM. CDR3 size: 14 residues. CDR3 region: CASTDPGQEVGYTF. The CDR3 DNA is TGTGCCAGCACCGATCCGGGACAGGAGGTCGGCTACACCTTC.

The V call is TRBV7-9, the J call TRBJ1-1, with D possibly TRBD1 on 6 matching bases. Germline values: CDR1 SEHNR, CDR2 FQNEAQ (reference sequence). V shed 7 bases and J shed 3 bases, with 15 bases lying between them. CDR3 size: 14 residues. CDR3 nucleotides: TGTGCCAGCACCTCGACAGGTTTGGACACTGAAGCTTTCTTT. Translation gives CASTSTGLDTEAFF. Using reference TRBV7-9 and TRBJ1-1 for the parts outside the CDR3, the full variable domain is DTGVSQNPRHKITKRGQNVTFRCDPISEHNRLYWYRQTLGQGPEFLTYFQNEAQLEKSRLLSDRFSAERPKGSFSTLEIQRTEQGDSAMYLCASTSTGLDTEAFFGQGTRLTVV.

The J gene is TRBJ2-7, the V gene TRBV7-9, with 10 bases matching TRBD1. Germline CDR1 reads SEHNR; CDR2 reads FQNEAQ (reference sequence). This CDR3 is built from 14 residues. The junction had 8 bases not matched to a gene; V was cut back by 6 bases and J by 6 bases. CDR3 DNA: TGTGCCAGCAGTTCTGACAGGGGGCGAAGCGAGCAGTACTTC. Protein sequence: CASSSDRGRSEQYF.

This rearrangement joins TRBV19 to TRBJ2-7, with 7 bases fitting TRBD1. This CDR3 has 15 residues. Germline V gene data show CDR1 as LNHDA and CDR2 as SQIVND (reference sequence). V was pared by 1 base and J by 2 bases, with 5 bases of the junction left unmatched. CDR3: CASSIGGGHPYEQYF. The CDR3 DNA follows: TGTGCCAGTAGTATAGGAGGGGGCCACCCCTACGAGCAGTACTTC.

The chain couples TRBV6-2 or TRBV6-3 to TRBJ2-1; TRBD2 aligns across 13 bases. Germline CDR1 reads MNHEY; CDR2 reads SVGEGT. The CDR3 totals 18 residues. V dropped 6 bases and J dropped 4; count of bases not matched to a gene: 12. CDR3 DNA: TGTGCCAGCAGCGACACCCGACTAGCGGGAGGTTGGTACAATGAGCAGTTCTTC. Protein: CASSDTRLAGGWYNEQFF.

The table lists this clonotype with a few counts. The CDR3 sequence is CASSLGRTEAFF. In DNA form, the CDR3 reads TGTGCCAGCAGCTTGGGAAGGACTGAAGCTTTCTTT. The chain carries TRBV11-2 and TRBJ1-1; unclear D gene. V was trimmed by 3 bases and J by 5 bases, leaving 7 bases between them. The CDR3 has 12 residues. Germline assignment: CDR1 SGHAT and CDR2 FQNNGV.

The chain joins TRBV9 to TRBJ2-4; D assignment may be TRBD1 or TRBD2 (5 bases each). Germline V gene sequence: CDR1 SGDLS, CDR2 YYNGEE. Trimming removed 0 bases at V and 8 bases at J, with 15 bases between. CDR3 length equals 15 residues. CDR3 amino acids: CASSVAGGAGDIQYF. The CDR3 DNA reads as TGTGCCAGCAGCGTAGCTGGTGGGGCGGGTGACATTCAGTACTTC.

To note about this clonotype: At one boundary the junction diverges from the germline segment, which might be a read error. The chain is built from TRBV27 and TRBJ2-2; unclear D gene. Germline CDR1 reads MNHEY; CDR2 reads SMNVEV (reference sequence). The CDR3 covers 12 residues. CDR3 sequence: CASSLAPGELFF. CDR3 in DNA: TGTGCTAGCAGCTTAGCCCCCGGGGAGCTGTTTTTT.

The chain combines TRBV14 with TRBJ2-2; weak D call: TRBD2 (5 bases). The CDR3 is made up of 16 amino acids. CDR1 is SGHDN and CDR2 is FVKESK in the germline V gene. V was shortened by 6 bases and J by 1 base, with 15 bases between the two germline ends. CDR3 protein: CASSPRGSRNTGELFF. DNA of the CDR3: TGTGCCAGCAGTCCTCGGGGTTCAAGGAACACCGGGGAGCTGTTTTTT.

This chain connects TRBV12-3 or TRBV12-4 to TRBJ1-5; D perhaps matches TRBD1 (5 bases). Trimming took off 3 bases at V and 4 bases at J, with 10 bases between the two ends. This CDR3 region has 14 residues. In nucleotides, the CDR3 is TGTGCCAGCAGTTTGTTGGGGACTAATCAGCCCCAGCATTTT. This codes for CASSLLGTNQPQHF.

This chain connects TRBV6-1 to TRBJ2-2, with TRBD2 identical over 10 bases. CDR3 length: 14 residues. Germline-derived CDR1 and CDR2 are MNHNS and SASEGT. V was clipped by 10 bases and J by 3 bases; unmatched bases: 5. The CDR3 sequence is CATPGLAYTGELFF. CDR3 coding DNA: TGTGCCACCCCGGGACTAGCGTACACCGGGGAGCTGTTTTTT.

The chain uses TRBV4-3 and TRBJ2-7; TRBD2 agrees at 8 bases. This CDR3 has 15 residues. The germline V gene encodes CDR1 LGHNA and CDR2 YSLEER. V lost 3 bases and J lost 4; bases outside the gene matches: 8. In DNA form, the CDR3 reads TGCGCCAGCAGCCAGGCAACTAGCGGACCTTACGAGCAGTACTTC. Translating it yields CASSQATSGPYEQYF.